What follows describes a single TCR beta chain. Its antigen is unknown. No base quality values were provided; no much bigger clone lies one nucleotide off. In the paper's terms, the time point label means: baseline before oral tofacitinib. From alopecia areata patients, peripheral blood was collected along with lesional scalp punch biopsies. PBMCs were isolated by density centrifugation and stained for CD3, CD4 and CD8, after which CD4+ and CD8+ T cells were sorted on a FACSAria. Library creation used the immunoSEQ multiplex PCR assay. RNA was extracted from all samples and reverse transcribed into cDNA, which served as template for TCR sequencing. First-strand cDNA was synthesized with SuperScript III using a 2:1 mix of oligo-dT and random hexamers. A synthetic immune receptor repertoire was used to measure amplification bias, and any remaining bias was corrected computationally. Per the authors' processing: Raw reads were preprocessed to remove errors, and CDR3 was defined according to IMGT conventions as the region from the conserved cysteine to phenylalanine. Clonality was calculated as 1 minus Shannon entropy normalized by log2 of the number of productive unique TCRs. Whether scalp clones were CD4 or CD8 was inferred by matching scalp TCRbeta sequences against CD4 and CD8 repertoires sorted from blood. Held by TCRdb, this immuneACCESS table contains in-frame sequences only and omits some clones. Under half of the omission traces to an unresolved V gene where checked; the cause of the rest is unknown. The DNA gave D and trimming, while V, J and clone size come from that table. This sample comprises some 170,000 clones, about 63% of them detected only once. About 15% of the sample comes from the top ten.

This specimen comes from a study of CD8+ T cells in alopecia areata (dated by TCRdb to between 2018 and 2020). As for the study more broadly: Treated patients were enrolled in an open-label pilot trial of oral tofacitinib at 5 to 10 mg twice daily for moderate-to-severe alopecia areata. Tofacitinib was administered for 6 to 18 months, and 6 months of follow-up off drug were then conducted to assess delayed response and recurrence. High-throughput TCRbeta sequencing was used to examine T cell clonal expansion in alopecia areata in both the C3H/HeJ mouse model and human patients. In humans, TCRbeta sequencing was performed on scalp tissue and on sorted CD4+ and CD8+ peripheral blood T cells from healthy controls and from patients with patchy or totalis/universalis alopecia areata. Biopsies were taken from tofacitinib-treated patients at baseline and again at 4 and 24 weeks into treatment, and several of those patients also had a later scalp biopsy. Scalp clonality was compared among normal scalp (n=4), patchy alopecia areata scalp (n=8), and alopecia totalis/universalis scalp (n=8). RNA was extracted with the PAXgene miRNA kit for fixed scalp, the miRNeasy kit for PBMCs, and the RNeasy kit for mouse skin. TCRbeta CDR3 regions were amplified by immunoSEQ multiplex PCR with 35 Vbeta forward and 13 Jbeta reverse primers.

General conclusions and limits of the study: Compared with normal scalp, lesional scalp had higher clonality and more expanded CD8+ clones, particularly in alopecia totalis/universalis, a pattern that suggests antigenic drive. Unlike mouse skin, where gammadelta T cells dominate, normal human skin contains resident alphabeta T cells that get sequenced too, which complicates analysis of the scalp TCR repertoire. Compared with mice, TCR sequences shared between patients were less clear, possibly partly because of HLA diversity across the patient population.

This specimen consisted of CD4+ T cells sorted from blood, obtained at week 0. The origin of this receptor is a human donor with alopecia areata.

Here the CDR3 is given as CASSRTGDNSPLHF. The sequenced DNA: TGTGCCAGCAGCCGGACGGGCGATAATTCACCCCTCCACTTT. The chain joins TRBV9 to TRBJ1-6, with no D gene named confidently. The germline V gene specifies SGDLS as CDR1 and YYNGEE as CDR2. V loses 4 bases of germline sequence and J loses 5 bases, and the interval between the two ends is 10 bases. Including the terminal cysteine and phenylalanine, the CDR3 comprises 14 residues. Only the CDR3 part of the read is kept: 42 bases, read in frame from the first base. Full variable domain (CDR3 extended with the reference TRBV9 and TRBJ1-6 proteins): DSGVTQTPKHLITATGQRVTLRCSPRSGDLSVYWYQQSLDQGLQFLIQYYNGEERAKGNILERFSAQQFPDLHSELNLSSLELGDSALYFCASSRTGDNSPLHFGNGTRLTVT.